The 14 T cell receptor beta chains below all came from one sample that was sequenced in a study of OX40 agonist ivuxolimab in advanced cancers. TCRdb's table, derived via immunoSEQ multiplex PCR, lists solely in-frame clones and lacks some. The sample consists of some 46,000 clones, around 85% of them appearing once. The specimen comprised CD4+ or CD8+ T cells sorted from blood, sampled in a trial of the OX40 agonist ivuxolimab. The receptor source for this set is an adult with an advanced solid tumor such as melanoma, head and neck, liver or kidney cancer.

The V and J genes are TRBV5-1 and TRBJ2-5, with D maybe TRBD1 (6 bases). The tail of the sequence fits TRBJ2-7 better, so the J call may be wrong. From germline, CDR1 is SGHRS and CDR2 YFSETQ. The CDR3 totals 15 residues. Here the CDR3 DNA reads TGCGCCAGCAGCCGAGGCCCACAGGGTACTTACGAGCAGTACTTC. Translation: CASSRGPQGTYEQYF.

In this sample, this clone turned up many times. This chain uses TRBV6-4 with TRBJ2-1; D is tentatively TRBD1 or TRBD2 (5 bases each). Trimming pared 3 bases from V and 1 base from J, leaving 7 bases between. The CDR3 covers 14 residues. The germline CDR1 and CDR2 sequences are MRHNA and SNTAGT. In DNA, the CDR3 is TGTGCCAGCAGTGAGGGGGAATCCTACAATGAGCAGTTCTTC. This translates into CASSEGESYNEQFF.

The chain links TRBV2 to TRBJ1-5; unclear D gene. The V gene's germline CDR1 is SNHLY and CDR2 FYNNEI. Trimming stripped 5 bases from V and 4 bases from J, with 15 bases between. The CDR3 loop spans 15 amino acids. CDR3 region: CASSTSHTVNQPQHF. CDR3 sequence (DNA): TGTGCCAGCAGTACATCTCACACAGTAAATCAGCCCCAGCATTTT.

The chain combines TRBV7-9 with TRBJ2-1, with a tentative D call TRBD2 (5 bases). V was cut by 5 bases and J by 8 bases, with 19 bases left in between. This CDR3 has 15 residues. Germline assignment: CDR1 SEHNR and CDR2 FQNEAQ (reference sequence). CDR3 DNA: TGTGCCAGCAGCAGTCTAGCCCCCTGGCCAGATGAGCAGTTCTTC. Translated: CASSSLAPWPDEQFF.

The CDR3 DNA follows: TGTGCCAGCAGTTCACCGGGACAGGGGGTCGGGACTGAAGCTTTCTTT. This encodes CASSSPGQGVGTEAFF. J is TRBJ1-1 and V is TRBV28, with 11 bases that match TRBD1. The CDR3 contains 16 residues. The V and J ends lost 4 bases and 5 bases, in that order; junction bases with no gene match: 9. The germline gives CDR1 MDHEN, CDR2 SYDVKM.

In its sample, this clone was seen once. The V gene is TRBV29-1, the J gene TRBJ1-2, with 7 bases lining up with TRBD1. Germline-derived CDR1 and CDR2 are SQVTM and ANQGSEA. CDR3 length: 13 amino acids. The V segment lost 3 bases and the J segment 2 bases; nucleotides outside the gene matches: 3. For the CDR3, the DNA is TGCAGCGTTGAGACAGGGTTGAACTATGGCTACACCTTC. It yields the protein CSVETGLNYGYTF.

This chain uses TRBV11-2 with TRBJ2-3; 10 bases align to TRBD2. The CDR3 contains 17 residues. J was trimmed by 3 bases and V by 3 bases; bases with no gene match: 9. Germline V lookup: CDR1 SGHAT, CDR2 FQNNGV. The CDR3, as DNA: TGTGCCAGCAGCTTGGCCCCTAGCGGGAGACGGACAGATACGCAGTATTTT. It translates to CASSLAPSGRRTDTQYF.

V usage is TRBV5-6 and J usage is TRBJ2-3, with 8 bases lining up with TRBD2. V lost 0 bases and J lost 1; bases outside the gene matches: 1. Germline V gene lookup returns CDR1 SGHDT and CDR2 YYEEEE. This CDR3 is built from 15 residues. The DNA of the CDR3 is TGTGCCAGCAGCTTGGAACTAGCGGGCACAGATACGCAGTATTTT. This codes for CASSLELAGTDTQYF.

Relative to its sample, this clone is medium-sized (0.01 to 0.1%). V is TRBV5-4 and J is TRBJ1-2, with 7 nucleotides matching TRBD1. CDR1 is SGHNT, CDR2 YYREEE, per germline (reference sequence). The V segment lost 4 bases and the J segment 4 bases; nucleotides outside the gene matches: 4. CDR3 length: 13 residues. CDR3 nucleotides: TGTGCCAGCAGCGCCGACAGGGTCTATGGCTACACCTTC. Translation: CASSADRVYGYTF. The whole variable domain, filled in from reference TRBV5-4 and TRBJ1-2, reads ETGVTQSPTHLIKTRGQQVTLRCSSQSGHNTVSWYQQALGQGPQFIFQYYREEENGRGNFPPRFSGLQFPNYSSELNVNALELDDSALYLCASSADRVYGYTFGSGTRLTVV.

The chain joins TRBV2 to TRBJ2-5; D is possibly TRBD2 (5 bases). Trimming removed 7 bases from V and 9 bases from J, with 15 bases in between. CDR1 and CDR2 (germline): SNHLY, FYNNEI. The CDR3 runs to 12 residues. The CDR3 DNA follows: TGTGCCAGCATGAGGGAATCGGTTGCCCAGTACTTC. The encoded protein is CASMRESVAQYF. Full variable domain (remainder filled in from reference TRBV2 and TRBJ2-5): EPEVTQTPSHQVTQMGQEVILRCVPISNHLYFYWYRQILGQKVEFLVSFYNNEISEKSEIFDDQFSVERPDGSNFTLKIRSTKLEDSAMYFCASMRESVAQYFGPGTRLLVL.

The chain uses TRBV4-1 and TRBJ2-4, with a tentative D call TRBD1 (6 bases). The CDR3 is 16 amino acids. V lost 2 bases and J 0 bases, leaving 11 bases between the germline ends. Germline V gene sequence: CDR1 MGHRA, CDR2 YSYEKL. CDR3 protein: CASSQPKQGAKNIQYF. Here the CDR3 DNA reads TGCGCCAGCAGCCAACCTAAACAGGGAGCCAAAAACATTCAGTACTTC.

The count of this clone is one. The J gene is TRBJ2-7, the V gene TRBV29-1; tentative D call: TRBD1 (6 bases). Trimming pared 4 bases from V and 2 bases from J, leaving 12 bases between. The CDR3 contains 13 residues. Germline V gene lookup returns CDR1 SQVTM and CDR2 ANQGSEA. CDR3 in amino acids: CSVGQEPTYEQYF. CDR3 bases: TGCAGCGTTGGACAGGAGCCTACCTACGAGCAGTACTTC.

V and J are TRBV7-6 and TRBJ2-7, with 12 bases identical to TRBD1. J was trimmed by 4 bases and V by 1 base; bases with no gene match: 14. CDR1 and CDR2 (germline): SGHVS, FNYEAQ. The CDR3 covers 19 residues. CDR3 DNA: TGTGCCAGCAGCTTAGTGACTAGGGGACAGGGGGCGCGGGGGTACGAGCAGTACTTC. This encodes CASSLVTRGQGARGYEQYF.

The CDR3 sequence: CASSLGRGGYNEQFF. CDR3 DNA sequence: TGTGCCAGCAGCTTAGGACGCGGAGGCTACAATGAGCAGTTCTTC. The V call is TRBV7-8, the J call TRBJ2-1; possibly TRBD2 for D (5 bases). V shed 1 base and J shed 3 bases, with 10 bases lying between them. CDR3 size: 15 residues. CDR1 and CDR2 from the germline V gene are SGHVS and FQNEAQ. Full variable domain (missing parts from reference TRBV7-8 and TRBJ2-1): GAGVSQSPRYKVAKRGQDVALRCDPISGHVSLFWYQQALGQGPEFLTYFQNEAQLDKSGLPSDRFFAERPEGSVSTLKIQRTQQEDSAVYLCASSLGRGGYNEQFFGPGTRLTVL.